This T cell receptor (beta chain) was sequenced during a study of cytomegalovirus exposure and HLA in healthy donors. Study-level information: Membership in the Caucasian-associated ancestry cluster was found for 75% to 90% of approximately 430 genotyped donors.

PCR employed 60 Vbeta and 13 Jbeta primers. Generated by immunoSEQ multiplex PCR, the TCRdb table keeps only in-frame clones and is missing some. The table lists about 120,000 clones. Study observations and caveats: Diagnosis of cytomegalovirus status made by the classifier reportedly showed high specificity and sensitivity. Presence/absence analyses rested on an assumption that sequencing depth was roughly uniform across donors. The study had only CMV serostatus as immune exposure information.

The CDR3 consists of 17 residues. CDR1 and CDR2 (germline): SGHKS, YYEKEE (reference sequence). Trimming took 0 bases from V and 3 from J; bases not matched to a gene: 2. About this clone itself: Its antigen is unidentified.

The chain is built from TRBV5-5 and TRBJ2-3, with 15 positions matching TRBD2. The TCR comes from a man aged 18 to 35 in good health and CMV-seronegative. The material sequenced was PBMCs. This CDR3 reads CASSLEGTSGRTDTQYF. CDR3 DNA: TGTGCCAGCAGCTTGGAGGGGACTAGCGGGAGGACAGATACGCAGTATTTT.